The clone carrying this T cell receptor (beta chain) was seen just once. The data are from a study of PD-1 blockade in mismatch repair-deficient tumors. Study background: Patients had about a dozen mismatch repair-deficient cancer types, all previously treated and progressing.

Assay: immunoSEQ multiplex PCR; the TCRdb copy retains only in-frame clones and omits some. Seen here are about 130,000 clones, around nine tenths observed once, and the top ten hold 10% to 15%. The material was peripheral blood, obtained about 17 months after starting pembrolizumab. The TCR was taken from an adult with mismatch repair-deficient cancer.

CDR3 coding DNA: TGTGCTAGTGGTCGGACGGGACAGGCGAACACCGGGGAGCTGTTTTTT. It translates to CASGRTGQANTGELFF. The genes are TRBV12-5 and TRBJ2-2; 8 nucleotides agree with TRBD1. The CDR3 has 16 amino acids. V shed 5 bases and J 0 bases; nucleotides not matched to a gene: 5. Germline CDR1 LGHNT, CDR2 FRNRAP.